This entry is about one T cell receptor beta chain. Sequenced by immunoSEQ multiplex PCR; TCRdb stores in-frame clones only, minus some. The repertoire holds about 1.5 million clones, with over 95% as singletons. These data originate in a study of shared clonotypes between healthy human individuals. The CDR3 spans 14 residues. Germline lookup yields CDR1 SGHRS and CDR2 YFSETQ. Germline trimming cut 5 bases from V and 6 bases from J; bases unmatched to any gene: 6. The origin of this receptor is a man younger than 40 in good health. What was sequenced was naive CD4+ T cells sorted from blood. Subset specified: CD45RA+ positively selected. This rearrangement joins TRBV5-1 to TRBJ2-1; 9 bases are a match to TRBD2. CDR3 nucleotide sequence: TGCGCCAGCAGTCTCCTAGCGGGGTCCAATGAGCAGTTCTTC. Translation: CASSLLAGSNEQFF.